This T cell receptor (beta chain) was profiled in a study of T cell repertoires in cytomegalovirus infection. At the level of the study: Public TCR beta signature analysis indicated the presence of both CMV infection and matching HLA type.

One entry per CDR3 protein, called by TCRdb with MiXCR from the reads. Among some 250,000 distinct CDR3 sequences listed, roughly 9.1% were seen once. The CDR3 spans 12 residues. The germline V gene has CDR1 SNHLY and CDR2 FYNNEI. Trimming took 8 bases from V and 8 from J, leaving 15 bases between them. Overall study results and limits: CMV-specific HLA-C-restricted TCR beta clonotypes dominated the ex vivo response.

This clonotype has ten or more counts. Its antigen is undetermined. This sequence joins TRBV2 and TRBJ1-1, with D maybe TRBD1 (5 bases). The sequenced sample consisted of PBMCs. This TCR was recovered from a human donor in good health (CMV status not recorded). Some clones in this sample may be carry-over from other donors' samples. CDR3 coding DNA: TGTGCCAGCCGGGACGTGGGTGTCGAAGCTTTCTTT. It codes for CASRDVGVEAFF. Complete variable domain (other parts from reference TRBV2 and TRBJ1-1): EPEVTQTPSHQVTQMGQEVILRCVPISNHLYFYWYRQILGQKVEFLVSFYNNEISEKSEIFDDQFSVERPDGSNFTLKIRSTKLEDSAMYFCASRDVGVEAFFGQGTRLTVV.